This TCR beta chain emerged from a study of CD8+ T cells in alopecia areata. RNA was isolated and reverse transcribed to cDNA, the sequencing template. Some clones are missing from TCRdb's copy, which holds only in-frame ones; the method was immunoSEQ multiplex PCR. The repertoire includes more than 95,000 clones, around two fifths of them detected once, and 2.5% to 3.5% sits in the top ten. Punch biopsies of lesional scalp, plus peripheral blood, were taken from alopecia areata patients. Sorted populations comprised CD4+ and CD8+ T cells obtained from PBMCs. The trim removed 1 base at V and 4 bases at J, leaving 3 bases unmatched. The germline V gene has CDR1 MGHRA and CDR2 YSYEKL. This CDR3 spans 17 amino acids. In this sample, this clone turned up a few times.

Specimen: CD4+ T cells sorted from blood. The V gene is TRBV4-1, the J gene TRBJ2-2; 13 bases line up with TRBD2. This sequence was found in a human donor with alopecia areata. CDR3 sequence: CASSQGTSGRGTGELFF. CDR3 in DNA: TGCGCCAGCAGCCAAGGGACTAGCGGGAGAGGCACCGGGGAGCTGTTTTTT.